The 18 T cell receptor beta chains reported below all come from one sample, sequenced in a study of tumor-infiltrating lymphocytes in primary liver carcinoma. A primer in the constant region served to generate TCR beta cDNA from about 480 ng of total RNA. Libraries for TCR beta were built through three nested multiplex PCR rounds, which together made up a slightly modified ARM-PCR procedure. A C-beta reverse primer was combined with TRBV1-TRBV30 forward primers in the first two PCR rounds, and each round had approximately 9 cycles. One entry per CDR3 protein results from TCRdb running MiXCR on the multiplex PCR reads. The sample contains 95,000 to 150,000 distinct CDR3 sequences, around 70% of which appear only once. Each 20-30 mg portion of unsorted bulk tissue served as the source for co-extraction of RNA and DNA. Sequencing input: tumor-adjacent normal liver tissue. The receptors come from a woman aged 55 to 70 with primary liver carcinoma and hepatitis B virus infection.

This clonotype was observed once. A much larger clone sits a single nucleotide away, making a read error possible. The chain uses TRBV7-8 and TRBJ2-2, with a possible D match to TRBD1 (6 bases). CDR1 and CDR2 from the germline V gene are SGHVS and FQNEAQ. The CDR3 has 15 residues. As DNA, the CDR3 is TGTGCCAGCAGCCCACAGGGCTCGAGGACCGGGGATCTGTTTTTT. This encodes CASSPQGSRTGDLFF.

Regarding this clonotype: One end of the junction is discordant with germline, which a read error may explain. The chain recombines TRBV11-1 with TRBJ2-3; TRBD1 matches at 7 bases. The germline V gene encodes CDR1 SGHAT and CDR2 FQDESV (reference sequence). CDR3 length: 14 amino acids. CDR3 protein: CASTQTGRTDKQYF. The CDR3 DNA sequence: TGTGCCAGTACCCAGACAGGGCGCACAGATAAGCAGTATTTT.

This clonotype was observed a few times. The chain links TRBV28 to TRBJ2-5; 12 positions match TRBD1. Germline V gene lookup returns CDR1 MDHEN and CDR2 SYDVKM. V lost 6 bases to trimming and J lost 5 bases; unmatched junction nucleotides: 10. This CDR3 is 16 amino acids long. The DNA of the CDR3 is TGTGCCAGCAGAACTCCGGGACAGGGGGCGAGGGAGACCCAGTACTTC. Protein sequence: CASRTPGQGARETQYF.

Regarding this clonotype: A much larger clonotype is one base distant, so this may be a read error. The rearrangement uses TRBV28 and TRBJ1-1; D gene unclear. The CDR3 has 16 amino acids. From germline, CDR1 is MDHEN and CDR2 SYDVKM. Trimming pared 7 bases from V and 5 bases from J, leaving 23 bases between. CDR3 in amino acids: CASTPLPRKFLTEAFF. The CDR3 bases are TGTGCCAGCACCCCCCTCCCCAGGAAATTTTTAACTGAAGCTTTCTTT.

About this clonotype: A much larger clone differs by one base, so this may be a read error. This chain joins TRBV5-1 and TRBJ2-1; tentatively, D is TRBD1 (6 bases). Germline V gene sequence: CDR1 SGHRS, CDR2 YFSETQ. The V and J ends lost 4 bases and 4 bases respectively, with 15 bases between them. The CDR3 has 15 residues. The CDR3 region has the DNA TGCGCCAGCAGCATCGCTGGGGGCAAGTACAATGAGCAGTTCTTC. This gives the protein CASSIAGGKYNEQFF.

With respect to this clonotype: The CDR3 does not end in the conserved phenylalanine or tryptophan, so this is likely a read error. The chain couples TRBV5-1 to TRBJ1-6, with 7 bases that match TRBD1. Germline CDR1 reads SGHRS; CDR2 reads YFSETQ. The CDR3 loop spans 14 amino acids. The J segment lost 9 bases and the V segment lost 0 bases, leaving 3 bases of the junction unmatched. The CDR3, as DNA: TGCGCCAGCAGCTTGGGACAGGGAGCTTCACCCCTCCACCTT. Amino acids: CASSLGQGASPLHL.

In regard to this clonotype: One end of the junction does not line up with germline, which may come from a read error. The chain combines TRBV11-2 with TRBJ2-1; 11 bases are shared with TRBD2. Germline V gene sequence: CDR1 SGHAT, CDR2 FQNNGV. The CDR3 runs 14 residues. The CDR3 reads CASSLAGGPLELFF. CDR3 sequence (DNA): TGTGCCAGTAGCTTAGCGGGAGGGCCGCTCGAGCTGTTCTTC.

Worth noting for this clonotype: A read error may account for a junction end that differs from germline. The V and J genes are TRBV12-3 or TRBV12-4 and TRBJ2-2; 8 bases are shared with TRBD1. The CDR3 covers 16 residues. For the CDR3, the DNA is TGTGCCAGCAGTTTAGCGGACAGGGCAAACACCGGGGAGTTGTTTTTT. Amino acids: CASSLADRANTGELFF.

In this sample, this clonotype turned up once. A read error may be the cause here, since a much bigger clone is one base away. This chain uses TRBV5-1 with TRBJ1-6; 7 nucleotides agree with TRBD1. This CDR3 is 19 amino acids long. Germline values: CDR1 SGHRS, CDR2 YFSETQ. The CDR3 sequence: CANSEGQPSPGSYNSPLHF. CDR3 bases: TGCGCCAACAGCGAGGGACAGCCATCACCGGGCTCCTATAATTCACCCCTCCACTTT. The full variable domain, rest sourced from reference TRBV5-1 and TRBJ1-6, is KAGVTQTPRYLIKTRGQQVTLSCSPISGHRSVSWYQQTPGQGLQFLFEYFSETQRNKGNFPGRFSGRQFSNSRSEMNVSTLELGDSALYLCANSEGQPSPGSYNSPLHFGNGTRLTVT.

Details on this clonotype: Relative to the germline gene, one junction end is altered; a read error may explain this. The rearrangement joins TRBV11-2 to TRBJ2-1, with a tentative D call TRBD2 (6 bases). Germline assignment: CDR1 SGHAT and CDR2 FQNNGV. CDR3 length equals 12 residues. The CDR3 protein is CANSLWEDEQFF. CDR3 in DNA: TGCGCCAACAGCTTATGGGAGGATGAGCAGTTCTTC.

With regard to this clonotype: A read error is possible here, since a much larger clone lies one base away. CDR3 in DNA: TGCGCCAGCAGCTGGACCAACTCCTACAATGAGCAGTTCTTC. Protein sequence: CASSWTNSYNEQFF. This sequence joins TRBV5-1 and TRBJ2-1; D gene ambiguous. The CDR3 covers 14 residues. The V end was cut by 3 bases, the J end by 0 bases, with 7 bases between. The germline V gene has CDR1 SGHRS and CDR2 YFSETQ.

The sample holds many counts of this clonotype. The chain uses TRBV12-3 or TRBV12-4 and TRBJ2-2; D may be TRBD1 or TRBD2 (5 bases each). Trimming shortened V by 3 bases and J by 2 bases, and 10 bases separated the two germline ends. CDR3 length: 15 residues. The CDR3 sequence is CASSFFGGNTGELFF. CDR3 DNA: TGTGCCAGCAGTTTTTTTGGGGGAAACACCGGGGAGCTGTTTTTT.

Worth noting for this clonotype: Germline and junction disagree at one end, which may indicate a read error. The V call is TRBV28, the J call TRBJ2-2, with D tentatively TRBD1 or TRBD2 (5 bases each). The CDR3 is made up of 14 amino acids. The V gene's germline CDR1 is MDHEN and CDR2 SYDVKM. CDR3 nucleotide sequence: TGTGCCAGCAGTTTTCGGTTGGACACCGGGGACCTGTTTTTT. Amino acid sequence: CASSFRLDTGDLFF.

As concerns this clonotype: The junction differs from germline at one of its ends, possibly a read error. This chain joins TRBV28 and TRBJ2-6, with D perhaps assigned TRBD1 or TRBD2 (6 bases each). Germline assignment: CDR1 MDHEN and CDR2 SYDVKM. This CDR3 is 15 amino acids long. CDR3 nucleotides: TGTGTCAGCTCGCCCGGGGGCTCTGGGGTCAACGTCCTGACTTTC. It yields the protein CVSSPGGSGVNVLTF.

Remarks on this clonotype: One junction end does not reproduce the germline sequence, and a read error may be involved. CDR3 loop: CASSPDLLAGAGKTQYF. Here the CDR3 DNA reads TGTGCTAGCAGCCCAGACCTTCTAGCGGGAGCGGGAAAGACCCAGTACTTC. The rearrangement links TRBV4-2 to TRBJ2-5, with 10 bases lining up with TRBD2. The CDR3 contains 17 residues. Per the germline V gene, CDR1 is LGHNA and CDR2 is YNFKEQ.

About this clonotype itself: One junction end disagrees with the germline gene, perhaps due to a read error. The CDR3 DNA is TGCTGCGCCTCAGGAGTAATGAACACTGAAGCTTACTTT. Protein sequence: CCASGVMNTEAYF. The V gene is TRBV29-1, the J gene TRBJ1-1; the D is unclear. The CDR3 extends over 13 amino acids. CDR1 and CDR2 (germline): SQVTM, ANQGSEA.

The genes are TRBV6-1 and TRBJ2-7; D possibly corresponds to TRBD1 (6 bases). Germline V gene sequence: CDR1 MNHNS, CDR2 SASEGT. Trimming cost V 11 bases and J 4 bases, with 18 bases left between them. The CDR3 contains 13 residues. CDR3: CACSGQGSYEQYF. CDR3 sequence (DNA): TGTGCCTGTAGTGGGCAGGGGTCTTACGAGCAGTACTTC.

This clonotype was recorded many times. V usage is TRBV11-3 and J usage is TRBJ2-7; 9 positions match TRBD2. J was trimmed by 4 bases and V by 0 bases; bases with no gene match: 4. The CDR3 is made up of 15 amino acids. Germline V lookup: CDR1 SGHNT, CDR2 YENEEA. The CDR3 DNA reads as TGTGCCAGCAGCTTAGAGGGTAGCGGGAGTTACGAGCAGTACTTC. This translates into CASSLEGSGSYEQYF. The full variable domain, completed using reference TRBV11-3 and TRBJ2-7, is EAGVVQSPRYKIIEKKQPVAFWCNPISGHNTLYWYLQNLGQGPELLIRYENEEAVDDSQLPKDRFSAERLKGVDSTLKIQPAELGDSAVYLCASSLEGSGSYEQYFGPGTRLTVT.